The source of this TCR beta chain is a study of preoperative IRX-2 immunotherapy in early breast cancer. Treatment in this sample: preoperative locoregional IRX-2 cytokine immunotherapy. Patients received preoperative, locoregional IRX-2 cytokine immunotherapy in a phase Ib study. Germline V gives CDR1 LNHNV, CDR2 YYDKDF (reference sequence). Between the trimmed V and J ends, which lost 0 bases and 3 bases, there was a span of 17 bases. This CDR3 region has 17 residues. The table came from immunoSEQ multiplex PCR; TCRdb's copy has only in-frame clones and leaves some out. Seen here are over 5,500 clones, 75% observed once, and the top ten hold less than 20%.

The sequence derives from a human donor with breast cancer. J is TRBJ1-2 and V is TRBV15, with D unclear. The sample in question was tumor tissue, obtained before IRX-2 immunotherapy. This chain's CDR3 is CATSRDIGQRSDYGYTF. The CDR3 bases are TGTGCCACCAGCAGAGATATCGGTCAACGGTCGGACTATGGCTACACCTTC. Combining the CDR3 with reference TRBV15 and TRBJ1-2 gives the whole variable domain DAMVIQNPRYQVTQFGKPVTLSCSQTLNHNVMYWYQQKSSQAPKLLFHYYDKDFNNEADTPDNFQSRRPNTSFCFLDIRSPGLGDTAMYLCATSRDIGQRSDYGYTFGSGTRLTVV.